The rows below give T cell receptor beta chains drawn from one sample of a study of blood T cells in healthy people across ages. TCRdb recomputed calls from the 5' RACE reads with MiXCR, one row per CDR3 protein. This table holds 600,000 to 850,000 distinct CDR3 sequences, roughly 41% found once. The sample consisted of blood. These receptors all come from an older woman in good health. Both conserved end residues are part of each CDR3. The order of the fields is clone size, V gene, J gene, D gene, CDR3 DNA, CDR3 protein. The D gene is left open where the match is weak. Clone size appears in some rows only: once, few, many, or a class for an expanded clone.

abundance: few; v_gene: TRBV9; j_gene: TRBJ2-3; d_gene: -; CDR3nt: TGTGCCAGCACCGCTGCCACCGCTCGTTCAGATACGCAGTATTTT; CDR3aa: CASTAATARSDTQYF
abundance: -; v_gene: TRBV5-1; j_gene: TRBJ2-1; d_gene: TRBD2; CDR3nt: TGCGCCAGCAACTCAATTACCGGGACTAGCGTCGGGAATGAGCAGTTCTTC; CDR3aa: CASNSITGTSVGNEQFF
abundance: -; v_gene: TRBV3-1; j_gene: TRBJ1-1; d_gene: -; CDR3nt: TGTGCCAGCAGCCAAGATCGGGGAGGGGCTTTCTTT; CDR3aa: CASSQDRGGAFF
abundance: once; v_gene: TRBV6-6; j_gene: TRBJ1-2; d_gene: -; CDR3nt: TGTGCCAGCACTATCCTTCGGGGGGCCGGTGGCTACACCTTC; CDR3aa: CASTILRGAGGYTF
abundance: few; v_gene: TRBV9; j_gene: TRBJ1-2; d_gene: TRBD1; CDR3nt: TGTGCCAGCAGCGCTGGGACAGGATTTAACTATGGCTACACCTTC; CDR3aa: CASSAGTGFNYGYTF
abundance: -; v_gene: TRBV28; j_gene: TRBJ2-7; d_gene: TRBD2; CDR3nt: TGTGCCAGCAGTGCTCCTTTGGCGGGAGGTTCTGCGTACTTC; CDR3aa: CASSAPLAGGSAYF
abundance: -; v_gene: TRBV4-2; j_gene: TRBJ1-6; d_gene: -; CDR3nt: TGTGCCAGCAGCCAAGGATTAAAAGGACAGTTTGTAGGAGAGTATGGATATAATTCACCCCTCCACTTT; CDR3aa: CASSQGLKGQFVGEYGYNSPLHF
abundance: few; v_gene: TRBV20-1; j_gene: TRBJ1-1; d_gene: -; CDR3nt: TGCAGTGCTAGATCGCGGGGGCGGAACACTGAAGCTTTCTTT; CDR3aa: CSARSRGRNTEAFF
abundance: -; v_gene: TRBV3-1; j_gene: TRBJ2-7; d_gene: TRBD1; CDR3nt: TGTGCCAGCACCAATCGGGACAGGTACGAGCAGTACTTC; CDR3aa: CASTNRDRYEQYF
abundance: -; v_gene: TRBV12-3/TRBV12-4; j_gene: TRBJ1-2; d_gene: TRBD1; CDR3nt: TGTGCCAGCAGTGCGGTGACAGGGGGTTACAGCTACACCTTC; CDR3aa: CASSAVTGGYSYTF
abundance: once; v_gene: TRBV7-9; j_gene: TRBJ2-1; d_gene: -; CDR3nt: TGTGCCAGCATCACCGGGAGCAGGGCGGACAATGAGCAGTTCTTC; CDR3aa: CASITGSRADNEQFF
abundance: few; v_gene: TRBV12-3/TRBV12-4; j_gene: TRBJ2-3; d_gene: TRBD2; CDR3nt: TGTGCCAGCAGTTTAGATCATACTAGCGGGTGGGGAGATACGCAGTATTTT; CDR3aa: CASSLDHTSGWGDTQYF
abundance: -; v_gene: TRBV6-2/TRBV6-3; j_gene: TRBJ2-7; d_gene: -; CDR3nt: TGTGCCAGCACCTCTACAGGATCCTACGAGCAGTACTTC; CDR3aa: CASTSTGSYEQYF